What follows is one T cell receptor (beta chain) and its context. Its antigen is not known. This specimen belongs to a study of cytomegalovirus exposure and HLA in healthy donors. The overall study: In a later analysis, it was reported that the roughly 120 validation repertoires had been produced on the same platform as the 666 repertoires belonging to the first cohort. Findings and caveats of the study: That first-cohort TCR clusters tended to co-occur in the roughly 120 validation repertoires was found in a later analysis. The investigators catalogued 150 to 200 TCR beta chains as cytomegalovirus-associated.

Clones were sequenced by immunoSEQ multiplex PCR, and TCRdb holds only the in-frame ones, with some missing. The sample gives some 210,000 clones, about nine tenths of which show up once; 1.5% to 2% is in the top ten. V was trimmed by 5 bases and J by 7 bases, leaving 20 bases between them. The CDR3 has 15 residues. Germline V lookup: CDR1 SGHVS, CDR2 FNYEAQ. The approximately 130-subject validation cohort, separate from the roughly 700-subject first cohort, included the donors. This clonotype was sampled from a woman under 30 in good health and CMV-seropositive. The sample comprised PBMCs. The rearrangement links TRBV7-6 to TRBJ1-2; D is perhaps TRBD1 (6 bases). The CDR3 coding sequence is TGTGCCAGCAGCCAGGTGGGGGCGCGTTCAGGTGGCTACACCTTC. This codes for CASSQVGARSGGYTF.